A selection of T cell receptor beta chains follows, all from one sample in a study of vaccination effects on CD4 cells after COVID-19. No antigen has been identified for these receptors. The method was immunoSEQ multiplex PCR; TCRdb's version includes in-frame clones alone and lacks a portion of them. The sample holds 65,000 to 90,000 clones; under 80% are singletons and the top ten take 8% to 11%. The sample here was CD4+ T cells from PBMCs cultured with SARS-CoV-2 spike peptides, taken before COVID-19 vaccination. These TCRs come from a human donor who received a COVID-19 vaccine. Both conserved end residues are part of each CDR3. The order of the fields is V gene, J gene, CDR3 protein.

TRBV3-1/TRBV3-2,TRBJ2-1,CASRQSGRGNEQFF
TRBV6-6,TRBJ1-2,CASSYRGFDYGYTF
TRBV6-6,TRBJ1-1,CASSYLRGGMNTEAFF
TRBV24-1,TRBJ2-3,CATSDSRGRTDTQYF
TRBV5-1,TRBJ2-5,CASSPEGATAQYF
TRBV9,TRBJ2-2,CASGLYHTNTGELFF
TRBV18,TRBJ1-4,CASSPGQGNEKLFF
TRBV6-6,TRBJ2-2,CASRQKGTTGATGELFF
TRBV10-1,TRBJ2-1,CASSADLLRTYNEQFF
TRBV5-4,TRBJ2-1,CASSLDLGTRSDEQFF
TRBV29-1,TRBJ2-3,CSALRTSGVGDTQYF
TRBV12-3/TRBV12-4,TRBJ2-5,CASSLGGATQYF
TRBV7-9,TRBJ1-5,CASSPQEPPDQPQHF
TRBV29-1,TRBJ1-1,CSVATGSSTAFF
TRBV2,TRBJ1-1,CASSDGYGNTEAFF
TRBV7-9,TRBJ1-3,CASSLNIPKHIDSGNTIYF
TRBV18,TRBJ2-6,CASSPQTPGSGANVLTF
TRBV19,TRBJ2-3,CASSIATNLPTDTQYF
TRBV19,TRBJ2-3,CASKRGPGTDTQYF
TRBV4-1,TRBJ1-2,CASSRPGQGAHGYTF
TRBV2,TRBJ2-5,CASSEGRGEETQYF
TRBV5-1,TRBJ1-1,CASSLDLLGHTEAFF
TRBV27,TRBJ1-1,CASSTGTGSKNTEAFF
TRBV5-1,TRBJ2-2,CASSLALQRPNTGELFF
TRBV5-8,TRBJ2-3,CASPNWRGAADTQYF
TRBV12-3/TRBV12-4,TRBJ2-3,CASSLSSYTQYF
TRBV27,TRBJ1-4,CASSFVKWAATNEKLFF
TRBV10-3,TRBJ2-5,CAISDSEGTLETQYF
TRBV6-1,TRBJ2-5,CASSEAGLAGQETQYF
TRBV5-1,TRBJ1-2,CASSPLRDAYGYTF
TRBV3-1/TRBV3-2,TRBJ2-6,CASVSSGANVLTF
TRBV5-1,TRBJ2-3,CASSFDGAVDTQYF
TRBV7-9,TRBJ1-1,CASSLNRLDTEAFF
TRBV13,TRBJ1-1,CASRVIPGQGFVNTEAFF
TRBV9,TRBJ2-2,CASSARWGTGELFF
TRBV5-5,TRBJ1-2,CASSLVFRGPNYGYTF
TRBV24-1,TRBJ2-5,CATSDSLAGGRQETQYF
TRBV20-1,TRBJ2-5,CSASRKRGRETQYF
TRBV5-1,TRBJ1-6,CASSDGGQGANSPLHF
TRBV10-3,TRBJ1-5,CAISEGTDQPQHF
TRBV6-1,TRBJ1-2,CASSEAGGRSYGYTF
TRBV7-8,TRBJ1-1,CASSFTGGATEAFF
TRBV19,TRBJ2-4,CASSLDRVTKNIQYF
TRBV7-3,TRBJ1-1,CASSPGTGTAFF
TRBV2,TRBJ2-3,CASSSRGFADTQYF
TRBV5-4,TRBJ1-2,CASSLGGTGGGYTF
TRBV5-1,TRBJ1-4,CASRGRLNEKLFF
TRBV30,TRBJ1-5,CAWSDRGFNQPQHF
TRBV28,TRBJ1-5,CASSPGTGHQPQHF
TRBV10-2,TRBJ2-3,CASSESSGTSGLRTDTQYF
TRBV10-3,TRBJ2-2,CAISSAGDGELFF
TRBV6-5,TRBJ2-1,CASSSGTGYNEQFF
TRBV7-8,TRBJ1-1,CASSFSFQGDRAFF
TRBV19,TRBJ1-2,CASSVQGDYGYTF
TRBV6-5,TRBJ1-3,CASSYSMDSSGNTIYF
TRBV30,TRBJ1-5,CAWSGGTASGSNQPQHF
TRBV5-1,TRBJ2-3,CASSLVAGASTDTQYF
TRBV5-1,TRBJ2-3,CASSLSGGADTQYF
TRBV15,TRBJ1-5,CATSRDPTGTGQPQHF